This passage covers 18 T cell receptor beta chains from one sample sequenced in a study of radiotherapy plus CTLA-4 blockade in lung cancer. Here immunoSEQ multiplex PCR was the method, and the copy in TCRdb shows in-frame clones only, minus some. The table lists 85,000 to 90,000 clones, around 86% of them singletons, with over 15% in the top ten. The sample here was peripheral blood, taken from a patient treated with radiotherapy plus ipilimumab. These receptors were collected from a human donor with non-small cell lung cancer that progressed on radiotherapy plus ipilimumab.

V gene TRBV27 combines with J gene TRBJ1-1; 9 nucleotides match TRBD1. The J segment lost 5 bases and the V segment lost 5 bases, leaving 6 bases of the junction unmatched. Germline-derived CDR1 and CDR2 are MNHEY and SMNVEV (reference sequence). CDR3 length: 14 residues. The CDR3 region has the DNA TGTGCCAGCAGTGAACAGGGGGCTGGGACTGAAGCTTTCTTT. This encodes CASSEQGAGTEAFF.

This clone was picked up one time. The chain uses TRBV7-7 and TRBJ2-5, with 7 positions matching TRBD2. With 5 bases clipped from V and 5 bases from J, the junction kept 5 bases outside the gene matches. This CDR3 comprises 13 residues. CDR1 and CDR2 from the germline V gene are SSHAT and FNYEAQ (reference sequence). This chain's CDR3 is CASSLFGGETQYF. The CDR3, as DNA: TGTGCCAGCAGCCTCTTCGGGGGGGAGACCCAGTACTTC.

The rearrangement uses TRBV6-5 and TRBJ1-5; tentatively, D is TRBD1 (6 bases). The germline V gene encodes CDR1 MNHEY and CDR2 SVGAGI. This CDR3 spans 13 amino acids. The V end was cut by 5 bases, the J end by 5 bases, with 10 bases between. The CDR3 loop reads CASSETGYQPQHF. In DNA form, the CDR3 reads TGTGCCAGCAGTGAAACAGGGTATCAGCCCCAGCATTTT.

This chain connects TRBV23-1 to TRBJ1-2; D might be TRBD1 (6 bases). TRBV23-1 is reported as an ORF; its role is uncertain. With 3 bases removed from V and 3 bases from J, the gap between germline ends came to 11 bases. The CDR3 has 14 residues. CDR3 sequence: CASSQRTAHYGYTF. The CDR3 nucleotides read TGCGCCAGCAGTCAGCGGACAGCTCACTATGGCTACACCTTC.

The chain recombines TRBV2 with TRBJ2-7; the D gene is possibly TRBD2 (6 bases). V was shortened by 4 bases and J by 4 bases, with 11 bases between the two germline ends. The length of the CDR3 is 13 residues. Germline assignment: CDR1 SNHLY and CDR2 FYNNEI. Here the CDR3 reads CASSVRDSYEQYF. CDR3 nucleotides: TGTGCCAGCAGTGTCCGGGACTCTTACGAGCAGTACTTC.

This clone was found once. This rearrangement joins TRBV7-2 to TRBJ1-2; the D is unclear. Trimming pared 0 bases from V and 4 bases from J, leaving 9 bases between. Germline V gives CDR1 SGHTA, CDR2 FQGNSA. The CDR3 totals 14 residues. The CDR3 protein is CASSLAGLLYGYTF. In DNA form, the CDR3 reads TGTGCCAGCAGCTTAGCTGGCCTTCTCTATGGCTACACCTTC.

The rearrangement joins TRBV2 to TRBJ2-3; TRBD1 aligns across 9 bases. From germline, CDR1 is SNHLY and CDR2 FYNNEI. The CDR3 sequence is 16 residues long. V trimming: 5 bases; J trimming: 0 bases; junction bases outside the gene matches: 6. The CDR3 DNA follows: TGTGCCAGCAGTAGGGACAGGGAATGGAGCACAGATACGCAGTATTTT. Translated: CASSRDREWSTDTQYF.

The gene calls are TRBV11-3 and TRBJ1-1; D unresolved. Germline V lookup: CDR1 SGHNT, CDR2 YENEEA. CDR3 length equals 13 residues. V was cut by 5 bases and J by 0 bases, with 7 bases left in between. The CDR3: CASSPGLNTEAFF. The CDR3 coding sequence is TGTGCCAGCAGCCCCGGGCTGAACACTGAAGCTTTCTTT. Full variable domain (missing parts from reference TRBV11-3 and TRBJ1-1): EAGVVQSPRYKIIEKKQPVAFWCNPISGHNTLYWYLQNLGQGPELLIRYENEEAVDDSQLPKDRFSAERLKGVDSTLKIQPAELGDSAVYLCASSPGLNTEAFFGQGTRLTVV.

This clone appeared once. V gene TRBV11-2 combines with J gene TRBJ2-5; 8 bases are a match to TRBD2. V gave up 6 bases and J gave up 5 bases; unmatched junction bases: 11. Germline V gene data show CDR1 as SGHAT and CDR2 as FQNNGV. The CDR3 runs 15 residues. CDR3 region: CASRETGGPFETQYF. Written as DNA, the CDR3 is TGTGCCAGCAGAGAAACGGGGGGGCCCTTCGAGACCCAGTACTTC.

This clone was seen once. The chain recombines TRBV10-3 with TRBJ2-1; D gene unclear. Trimming shortened V by 0 bases and J by 4 bases, and 10 bases separated the two germline ends. Germline V gene lookup returns CDR1 ENHRY and CDR2 SYGVKD. This CDR3 region has 15 residues. The CDR3 DNA follows: TGTGCCATCAGTGAGTCTGGCGTTCAATACAATGAGCAGTTCTTC. This sequence encodes CAISESGVQYNEQFF.

The CDR3 region has the DNA TGTGCCAGTAGTAACGACAGGGGAAAACTGTTTTTT. This encodes CASSNDRGKLFF. The chain couples TRBV19 to TRBJ1-4, with 8 bases fitting TRBD1. The germline CDR1 and CDR2 sequences are LNHDA and SQIVND (reference sequence). Germline trimming cut 4 bases from V and 10 bases from J; bases unmatched to any gene: 2. The CDR3 extends over 12 amino acids.

The V gene is TRBV19, the J gene TRBJ2-1; 8 nucleotides agree with TRBD2. Germline values: CDR1 LNHDA, CDR2 SQIVND (reference sequence). The CDR3 is made up of 17 amino acids. V was clipped by 4 bases and J by 2 bases; unmatched bases: 10. Written as DNA, the CDR3 is TGTGCCAGTAGTACCCTTTACAGCGGGGGCCCCTACAATGAGCAGTTCTTC. Residues: CASSTLYSGGPYNEQFF. Filled out from reference TRBV19 and TRBJ2-1, the complete variable domain reads DGGITQSPKYLFRKEGQNVTLSCEQNLNHDAMYWYRQDPGQGLRLIYYSQIVNDFQKGDIAEGYSVSREKKESFPLTVTSAQKNPTAFYLCASSTLYSGGPYNEQFFGPGTRLTVL.

CDR3 sequence: CASSLGTDSYEQYF. The CDR3 nucleotides are TGTGCCAGCAGCTTGGGGACCGACTCCTACGAGCAGTACTTC. The chain combines TRBV5-4 with TRBJ2-7; D unresolved. Between the trimmed V and J ends, which lost 0 bases and 0 bases, there was a span of 7 bases. Germline-derived CDR1 and CDR2 are SGHNT and YYREEE (reference sequence). This CDR3 is built from 14 residues.

The chain joins TRBV4-2 to TRBJ2-6; 8 positions agree with TRBD1. The germline CDR1 and CDR2 sequences are LGHNA and YNFKEQ. This CDR3 spans 19 amino acids. With 0 bases clipped from V and 0 bases from J, the junction kept 7 bases outside the gene matches. CDR3 sequence: CASSQEGQGAISGANVLTF. CDR3 DNA: TGTGCCAGCAGCCAAGAAGGGCAGGGGGCTATCTCTGGGGCCAACGTCCTGACTTTC.

The chain carries TRBV7-2 and TRBJ2-1; 8 bases align to TRBD2. The germline V gene has CDR1 SGHTA and CDR2 FQGNSA. The length of the CDR3 is 14 residues. The V and J ends lost 0 bases and 10 bases, in that order; junction bases with no gene match: 5. The CDR3 is CASSLAWTSWEQFF. The DNA of the CDR3 is TGTGCCAGCAGCTTAGCTTGGACTAGCTGGGAGCAGTTCTTC.

This chain links TRBV7-2 with TRBJ1-5; D not resolved. CDR1 SGHTA and CDR2 FQGNSA come from the germline V gene. V was shortened by 5 bases and J by 9 bases, with 11 bases between the two germline ends. This CDR3 spans 12 amino acids. The CDR3 DNA follows: TGTGCCAGCAGCCCTGGCATCCCGCCCCAGCATTTT. This encodes CASSPGIPPQHF. Full variable domain (outside the CDR3, taken from reference TRBV7-2 and TRBJ1-5): GAGVSQSPSNKVTEKGKDVELRCDPISGHTALYWYRQSLGQGLEFLIYFQGNSAPDKSGLPSDRFSAERTGGSVSTLTIQRTQQEDSAVYLCASSPGIPPQHFGDGTRLSIL.

The chain uses TRBV2 and TRBJ1-5, with 9 bases identical to TRBD1. The CDR3 extends over 15 amino acids. From germline, CDR1 is SNHLY and CDR2 FYNNEI. The J segment lost 7 bases and the V segment lost 5 bases, leaving 9 bases of the junction unmatched. The CDR3 is CASSQDRGTGQPQHF. In DNA form, the CDR3 reads TGTGCCAGCAGTCAAGACAGGGGGACGGGGCAGCCCCAGCATTTT.

The genes are TRBV5-6 and TRBJ1-1; D ambiguous. Germline-derived CDR1 and CDR2 are SGHDT and YYEEEE. Trimming removed 0 bases from V and 8 bases from J, with 11 bases in between. The length of the CDR3 is 13 residues. The CDR3 DNA reads as TGTGCCAGCAGCTTGGACGGTAGGCGGGAAGCTTTCTTT. Its protein product is CASSLDGRREAFF.